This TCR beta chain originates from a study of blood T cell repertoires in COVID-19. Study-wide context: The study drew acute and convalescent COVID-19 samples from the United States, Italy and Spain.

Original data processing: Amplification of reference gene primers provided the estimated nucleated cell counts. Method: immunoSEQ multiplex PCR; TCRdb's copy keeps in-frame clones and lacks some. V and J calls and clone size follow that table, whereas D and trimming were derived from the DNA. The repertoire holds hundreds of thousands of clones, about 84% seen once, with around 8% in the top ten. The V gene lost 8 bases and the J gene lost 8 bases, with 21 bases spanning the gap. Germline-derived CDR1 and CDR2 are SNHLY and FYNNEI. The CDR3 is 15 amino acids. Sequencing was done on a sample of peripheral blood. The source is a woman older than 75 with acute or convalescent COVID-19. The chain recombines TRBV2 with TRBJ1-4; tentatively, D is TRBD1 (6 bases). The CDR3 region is CASAPPQGLWEKLFF. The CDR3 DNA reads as TGTGCCAGCGCACCACCACAGGGTTTATGGGAAAAACTGTTTTTT.